This paragraph covers one T cell receptor (beta chain) sequence. Its specificity is not known. The CDR3 is made up of 14 amino acids. From germline, CDR1 is SGHNT and CDR2 YYREEE (reference sequence). Trimming cost V 1 base and J 1 base, with 6 bases left between them. This record comes from a study of cytomegalovirus exposure and HLA in healthy donors. Study-wide results and caveats: A highly shared variant cluster was judged a likely technical artifact. The classifier reportedly diagnosed cytomegalovirus status with high sensitivity and specificity.

The PCR ran on 60 Vbeta and 13 Jbeta primers. Repertoires were generated with immunoSEQ multiplex PCR, while TCRdb's copy carries only in-frame clones and drops some. The sample lists some 150,000 clones; about 9.2% were seen once. The sequence was obtained from a woman in her 40s in good health and CMV-seropositive. This chain uses TRBV5-4 with TRBJ1-3; possible D gene TRBD1, 5 bases. Sequenced material: PBMCs. The CDR3 reads CASSLQGSGNTIYF. The CDR3, as DNA: TGTGCCAGCAGCTTGCAGGGTTCTGGAAACACCATATATTTT.